This TCR beta chain was recovered during a study of blood T cell repertoires in COVID-19. Across the study: There were acute and convalescent COVID-19 samples, and they came from the United States, Italy and Spain. Sources were T cells, B-cell-depleted T cells, or PBMCs; the material itself was cDNA or gDNA.

In the authors' methods: By means of reference gene primer amplification, nucleated cell counts were estimated. TCRdb's copy holds only in-frame clones and misses some; the assay was immunoSEQ multiplex PCR. That table is the source of V, J and clone size, and D and trimming were worked out from the DNA. The sample lists 140,000 or so clones; approximately 80% were seen once. Clinical histories supplied by participants themselves formed the basis of cohort assignment. The V segment lost 4 bases and the J segment 5 bases; nucleotides outside the gene matches: 12. Germline assignment: CDR1 MGHRA and CDR2 YSYEKL. The CDR3 has 17 amino acids.

This clonotype originated in a woman aged 40 to 50 who had recovered from COVID-19. The specimen was PBMCs or T cells enriched from blood (not recorded which). The gene calls are TRBV4-1 and TRBJ2-1; 9 bases fit TRBD2. In DNA, the CDR3 is TGCGCCAGCAGCCCGGGGCGCGGCGGGGGGGCGGACAATGAGCAGTTCTTC. It codes for CASSPGRGGGADNEQFF.